This entry describes one T cell receptor beta chain. The antigen is undetermined. When the RNA was reverse transcribed, random hexamers were used with an input of roughly 0.45 to 1 ug. Amplification of TCR beta CDR3 was carried out by immunoSEQ multiplex PCR, which covered 54 Vbeta and 13 Jbeta segments. Each CDR3 protein is one row after TCRdb ran MiXCR on the immunoSEQ multiplex PCR reads. The repertoire holds about 83,000 distinct CDR3 sequences, 95% to 96% seen once, with approximately 0.42% in the top ten. Germline lookup yields CDR1 LGHNA and CDR2 YSLEER. The CDR3 has 16 amino acids. V gave up 4 bases and J gave up 7 bases, with 19 bases separating them. The record originates from a study of CD8 T cells in Susac syndrome. As for the study in general: When blood was drawn, patients with Susac syndrome were on intravenous immunoglobulin alone, on corticosteroids, or therapy-naive. Study-level results: Susac CD8+ cells expanded clonally the most in TEMRA cells and in active patients.

The T cells that were sequenced for TCR beta were CD8+ and CD4+ cells from blood. The sequencing sample was made of CD8+ T cells from PBMCs. The V and J genes are TRBV4-3 and TRBJ2-2, with TRBD1 as a possible D gene (6 bases). This receptor was identified in a human donor with Susac syndrome. The CDR3 loop is CASSPLGEGDNGELFF. CDR3 DNA sequence: TGCGCCAGCAGCCCCCTGGGCGAGGGGGATAACGGGGAGCTGTTTTTT.